This TCR beta chain was identified during a study of CXCR3-negative and CXCR3-positive naive CD8 T cells. This CDR3 region has 14 residues. Germline loops: CDR1 MNHEY, CDR2 SMNVEV (reference sequence). Researchers prepared the TRB cDNA libraries using 5' RACE with UMI labels. TCRdb re-called the 5' RACE reads; every CDR3 protein appears as one record, without DNA. This listing includes 75,000 or so distinct CDR3 sequences. This TCR derives from a human donor in good health. Some clones in this sample may be carry-over from other donors' samples. The chain combines TRBV27 with TRBJ2-3; the TRBD2 assignment by TCRdb is unverifiable without DNA. Sample: naive CXCR3- CD8+ T cells from blood. Sample subset: CD45RO-CCR7+CD27+CD95- naive CD8+ T cells lacking CXCR3 (TNR3-). The CDR3: CASSRAFLADTQYF.